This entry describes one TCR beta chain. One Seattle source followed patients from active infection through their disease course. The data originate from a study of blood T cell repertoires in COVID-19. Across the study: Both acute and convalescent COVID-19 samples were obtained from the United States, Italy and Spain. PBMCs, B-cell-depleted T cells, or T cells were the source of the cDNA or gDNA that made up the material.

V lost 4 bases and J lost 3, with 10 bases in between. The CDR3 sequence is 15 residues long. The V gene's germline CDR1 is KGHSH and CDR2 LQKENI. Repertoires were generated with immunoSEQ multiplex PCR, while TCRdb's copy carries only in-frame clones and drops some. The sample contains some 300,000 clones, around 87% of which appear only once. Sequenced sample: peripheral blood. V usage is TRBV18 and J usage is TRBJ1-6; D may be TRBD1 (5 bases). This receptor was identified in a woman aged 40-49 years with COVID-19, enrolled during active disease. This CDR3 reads CASSLTDSYNSPLHF. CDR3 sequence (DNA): TGTGCCAGCTCACTTACAGACAGCTATAATTCACCCCTCCACTTT.